One sample yielded the 18 T cell receptor beta chains listed below, sequenced in a study of graft-versus-host responses after intestinal transplantation. Their cognate antigens are unknown. The repertoire was sequenced with immunoSEQ multiplex PCR; TCRdb's copy has only in-frame clones and lacks some. There are approximately 99,000 clones in the sample; 91% occur only once, and over 0.15% lies in the top ten. The sample in question was unstimulated CD4+ T cells sorted from spleen or lymph node cells, obtained before transplant. The source of these receptors is a human donor who was the organ donor for an intestinal transplant.

The rearrangement links TRBV11-2 to TRBJ1-2, with 10 bases fitting TRBD1. Per the germline V gene, CDR1 is SGHAT and CDR2 is FQNNGV. The trim removed 0 bases at V and 2 bases at J, leaving 3 bases unmatched. This CDR3 comprises 16 residues. The CDR3: CASSLDRDRGNYGYTF. In DNA, the CDR3 is TGTGCCAGCAGCTTAGATCGGGACAGGGGAAACTATGGCTACACCTTC.

This clone has a single count. The DNA is omitted, as the CDR3 cannot be located on it reliably, and the CDR3 follows TCRdb's listing. This chain uses TRBV7-2 with TRBJ2-2; the D call TRBD2 from the table was never checked on the DNA. Germline V gene sequence: CDR1 SGHTA, CDR2 FQGNSA. The CDR3 length is 15 residues, termini included. CDR3 in amino acids: CASSLGVLRAGELFF.

The rearrangement joins TRBV11-2 to TRBJ1-2; D ambiguous. The CDR3 has 15 residues. Germline V CDR1 and CDR2: SGHAT, FQNNGV. The ends were cut back, 0 bases at V and 0 bases at J, with 8 bases in the middle. CDR3 in amino acids: CASSLDVPSNYGYTF. The CDR3 DNA follows: TGTGCCAGCAGCTTAGATGTCCCGTCTAACTATGGCTACACCTTC. The full variable domain, in which reference TRBV11-2 and TRBJ1-2 provide the parts outside the CDR3, is EAGVAQSPRYKIIEKRQSVAFWCNPISGHATLYWYQQILGQGPKLLIQFQNNGVVDDSQLPKDRFSAERLKGVDSTLKIQPAKLEDSAVYLCASSLDVPSNYGYTFGSGTRLTVV.

The J gene is TRBJ2-7, the V gene TRBV19, with 7 bases fitting TRBD1. Trimming removed 3 bases from V and 4 bases from J; junction bases left unmatched: 6. The CDR3 is made up of 14 amino acids. Germline V lookup: CDR1 LNHDA, CDR2 SQIVND (reference sequence). The CDR3 loop is CASSIRQGPYEQYF. CDR3 DNA: TGTGCCAGTAGTATCCGACAGGGCCCTTACGAGCAGTACTTC.

The chain combines TRBV4-1 with TRBJ2-1; 11 bases match TRBD2. The CDR3 length is 15 residues. Germline lookup yields CDR1 MGHRA and CDR2 YSYEKL. J gave up 7 bases and V 4 bases, and 6 bases lay outside the gene matches. CDR3: CASSPGVAGGNEQFF. CDR3 DNA: TGCGCCAGCAGCCCCGGGGTAGCGGGGGGGAATGAGCAGTTCTTC.

The CDR3 sequence: CASSQDVRQVNEKLFF. The CDR3 coding sequence is TGTGCCAGCAGCCAAGATGTACGGCAGGTTAATGAAAAACTGTTTTTT. The chain carries TRBV4-2 and TRBJ1-4, with D unresolved. The CDR3 spans 16 residues. The germline CDR1 and CDR2 sequences are LGHNA and YNFKEQ. The V end lost 0 bases, the J end lost 4 bases, and 12 bases lay between the germline ends.

V is TRBV18 and J is TRBJ1-3, with 8 bases aligning to TRBD1. Germline V gene sequence: CDR1 KGHSH, CDR2 LQKENI. The CDR3 runs 18 residues. With 3 bases clipped from V and 1 base from J, the junction kept 11 bases outside the gene matches. CDR3 sequence (DNA): TGTGCCAGCTCACCCAAAAGAGGACAGGGCGTTTCTGGAAACACCATATATTTT. Its translation: CASSPKRGQGVSGNTIYF. The variable domain in full, with the rest retrieved from reference TRBV18 and TRBJ1-3, is NAGVMQNPRHLVRRRGQEARLRCSPMKGHSHVYWYRQLPEEGLKFMVYLQKENIIDESGMPKERFSAEFPKEGPSILRIQQVVRGDSAAYFCASSPKRGQGVSGNTIYFGEGSWLTVV.

The table lists this clone with a few counts. V and J are TRBV7-8 and TRBJ2-1; 8 bases map to TRBD2. Trimming at V came to 4 bases and at J to 1 base, leaving 0 bases not matched to a gene. This CDR3 comprises 14 residues. The V gene's germline CDR1 is SGHVS and CDR2 FQNEAQ. The CDR3 DNA reads TGTGCCAGCAGCTCGGGGGGGTCCTACAATGAGCAGTTCTTC. Amino acid sequence: CASSSGGSYNEQFF.

This chain connects TRBV30 to TRBJ2-5; possibly TRBD1 for D (5 bases). V was pared by 3 bases and J by 2 bases, with 16 bases between. The CDR3 loop spans 15 amino acids. CDR1 is GTSNPN, CDR2 SVGIG, per germline (reference sequence). The CDR3 spells CAWRQGVHLQETQYF. Here the CDR3 DNA reads TGTGCCTGGAGACAAGGGGTACACCTTCAAGAGACCCAGTACTTC.

The chain employs TRBV4-2 and TRBJ1-4; 8 positions match TRBD1. With V trimmed by 3 bases and J by 3 bases, 15 bases remained unmatched. The CDR3 loop spans 19 amino acids. Germline V CDR1 and CDR2: LGHNA, YNFKEQ. Here the CDR3 DNA reads TGTGCCAGCAGCCAGGATGGGACAGGCGCGGTCGGGGCTAATGAAAAACTGTTTTTT. This sequence encodes CASSQDGTGAVGANEKLFF.

J is TRBJ2-5 and V is TRBV19, with TRBD2 identical over 11 bases. CDR3 size: 14 residues. Germline V CDR1 and CDR2: LNHDA, SQIVND (reference sequence). V lost 8 bases to trimming and J lost 1 base; unmatched junction nucleotides: 3. The CDR3 coding sequence is TGTGCCAGTGGGGGACTAGCGGCCCAAGAGACCCAGTACTTC. Translated: CASGGLAAQETQYF.

V usage is TRBV5-1 and J usage is TRBJ1-1; D unclear. CDR1 SGHRS and CDR2 YFSETQ come from the germline V gene. CDR3 length: 14 amino acids. Trimming stripped 0 bases from V and 8 bases from J, with 14 bases between. The CDR3: CASSLARRTQEAFF. The CDR3 region has the DNA TGCGCCAGCAGCTTGGCCAGGCGAACCCAGGAAGCTTTCTTT.

The count of this clone is one. The rearrangement uses TRBV7-3 and TRBJ2-1; weak D call: TRBD2 (5 bases). CDR3 length: 15 residues. CDR1 and CDR2 from the germline V gene are SGHTA and FQGTGA. Trimming stripped 0 bases from V and 2 bases from J, with 8 bases between. Written as DNA, the CDR3 is TGTGCCAGCAGCTTAACCGGGGATCCCTACAATGAGCAGTTCTTC. Encoded protein: CASSLTGDPYNEQFF.

J is TRBJ2-5 and V is TRBV4-3, with 8 bases fitting TRBD2. There are 15 residues in the CDR3. J gave up 3 bases and V 3 bases, and 6 bases lay outside the gene matches. Germline lookup yields CDR1 LGHNA and CDR2 YSLEER. The chain's CDR3 is CASSHASGPEETQYF. Written as DNA, the CDR3 is TGCGCCAGCAGCCATGCTAGCGGGCCTGAAGAGACCCAGTACTTC.

The V gene is TRBV4-1, the J gene TRBJ1-4; TRBD1 matches at 8 bases. CDR1 and CDR2 from the germline V gene are MGHRA and YSYEKL. The CDR3 is 15 residues long. With V trimmed by 0 bases and J by 8 bases, 5 bases remained unmatched. DNA of the CDR3: TGCGCCAGCAGCCAAGATGGCAGGGGGCAAGAAAAACTGTTTTTT. Translation: CASSQDGRGQEKLFF.

This chain links TRBV4-3 with TRBJ2-3; D perhaps matches TRBD1 (5 bases). Trimming shortened V by 0 bases and J by 4 bases, and 11 bases separated the two germline ends. CDR3 length: 15 amino acids. The V gene's germline CDR1 is LGHNA and CDR2 YSLEER. For the CDR3, the DNA is TGCGCCAGCAGCCAAGAGGAACAAGGGGCAGATACGCAGTATTTT. Amino acid sequence: CASSQEEQGADTQYF.

The rearrangement joins TRBV7-3 to TRBJ2-2; D perhaps matches TRBD1 (6 bases). Germline V gene lookup returns CDR1 SGHTA and CDR2 FQGTGA. Between the trimmed V and J ends, which lost 4 bases and 6 bases, there was a span of 12 bases. This CDR3 has 14 residues. The CDR3 sequence is CASSSGQIPGELFF. As DNA, the CDR3 is TGTGCCAGCAGCTCTGGACAGATTCCCGGGGAGCTGTTTTTT.

This sequence joins TRBV6-1 and TRBJ1-5; D may be TRBD1 (5 bases). The CDR3 is made up of 15 amino acids. Germline V gene data show CDR1 as MNHNS and CDR2 as SASEGT. Trimming shortened V by 4 bases and J by 1 base, and 11 bases separated the two germline ends. This chain's CDR3 is CASSAAGGSNQPQHF. DNA of the CDR3: TGTGCCAGCAGTGCCGCGGGGGGAAGCAATCAGCCCCAGCATTTT.